The clone carrying this T cell receptor beta chain was observed a handful of times. Its antigen is undetermined. The data were taken from a study of beta chain features in type 1 diabetes. Investigators reverse transcribed all isolated RNA, so they sequenced expressed TCRB transcripts. The method was immunoSEQ multiplex PCR; TCRdb's version includes in-frame clones alone and lacks a portion of them. The sample shows 250,000 to 300,000 clones, about 8.5% of them seen only once. Study outcomes and limitations: A pattern of fewer insertions and more deletions at VDJ junctions was seen in type 1 diabetes patients. Cells expressing TCR highly could be over-represented by cDNA sequencing.

Germline-derived CDR1 and CDR2 are SNHLY and FYNNEI. V was pared by 7 bases and J by 0 bases, with 16 bases between. The CDR3 spans 16 residues. Specimen: central memory CD4+ T cells from blood. This receptor was identified in a woman aged 18-35 years in good health. The chain carries TRBV2 and TRBJ2-1; maybe TRBD2 (5 bases). The CDR3 spells CASKYRAGGSYNEQFF. The CDR3 region has the DNA TGTGCCAGCAAGTATAGGGCAGGAGGCTCCTACAATGAGCAGTTCTTC.